This T cell receptor (beta chain) was obtained from a study of blood T cell repertoires in COVID-19. Looking at the study overall: Acute and convalescent COVID-19 samples came from the United States, Italy and Spain. In each case, the material was cDNA or gDNA derived from T cells, B-cell-depleted T cells, or PBMCs.

CDR1 is SGHKS, CDR2 YYEKEE, per germline (reference sequence). V gave up 6 bases and J gave up 2 bases; unmatched junction bases: 13. The CDR3 covers 16 residues. Authors' analysis steps: Amplified reference gene primers provided the basis for estimating nucleated cell counts. Some clones are missing from TCRdb's copy, which holds only in-frame ones; the method was immunoSEQ multiplex PCR. D and trimming come from the DNA, and the V and J calls and clone size come from that table. The sample includes approximately 460,000 clones, roughly 87% of them seen just once. Seattle patients were enrolled during active infection and followed longitudinally.

The chain links TRBV5-5 to TRBJ2-5; 7 positions agree with TRBD2. The receptor's source is a young man with COVID-19, enrolled during active disease. The sequencing sample was made of peripheral blood. In DNA, the CDR3 is TGTGCCAGCACCCCATGGGCTAGCGGTACTCAAGAGACCCAGTACTTC. Its translation: CASTPWASGTQETQYF.